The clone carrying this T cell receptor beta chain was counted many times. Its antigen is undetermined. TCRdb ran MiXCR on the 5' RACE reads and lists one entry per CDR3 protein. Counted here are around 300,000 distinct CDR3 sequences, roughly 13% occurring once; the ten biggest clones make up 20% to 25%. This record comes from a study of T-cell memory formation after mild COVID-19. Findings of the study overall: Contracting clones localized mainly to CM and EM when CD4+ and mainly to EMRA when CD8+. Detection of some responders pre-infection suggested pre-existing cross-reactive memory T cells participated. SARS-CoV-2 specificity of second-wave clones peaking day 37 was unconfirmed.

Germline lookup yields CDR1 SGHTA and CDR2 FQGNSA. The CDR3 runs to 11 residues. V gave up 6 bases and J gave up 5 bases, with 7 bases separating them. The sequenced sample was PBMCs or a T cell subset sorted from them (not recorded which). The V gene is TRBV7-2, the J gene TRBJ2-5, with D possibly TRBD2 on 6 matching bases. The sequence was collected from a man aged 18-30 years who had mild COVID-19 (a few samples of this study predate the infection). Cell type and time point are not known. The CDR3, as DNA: TGTGCCAGCAGGGAGGGGGAGACCCAGTACTTC. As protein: CASREGETQYF.